Sequencing of this T cell receptor beta chain was carried out in a study of identical twins (dated by TCRdb to 2016 to 2017). In terms of the full investigation: The study deep-sequenced TCR alpha and beta repertoires from monozygotic twins, unrelated adults of various ages and cord blood to test whether fetal clonotypes persist. To rule out contamination, the twin experiments were replicated at different times with different library preparation protocols. Overall study results and their limits: The excess sharing between twins in beta out-of-frame sequences was weaker because fewer shared sequences reduced the signal-to-noise ratio. Because the same donors could not be followed over many years, the conclusions depended on cross-sectional statistical analysis. In monozygotic twins, recombination models systematically underestimated out-of-frame TCR alpha sharing, but the models matched the sharing seen between unrelated individuals. Out-of-frame TCR alpha sequences shared between twins showed an excess of low generation-probability sequences compared with coincidental sharing between unrelated individuals. Zero-insertion analyses could be partly confounded by invariant T cells such as MAIT and iNKT, though diverse VJ usage argued against such confounding for most clonotypes. Fewer insertions were carried by abundant cord blood beta clonotypes; a weaker similar trend was observed in young adult naive repertoires, while no such trend was observed in memory repertoires.

This clonotype was recorded a few times. Its specific antigen is unknown. No clone much larger than this one lies a single base away; base qualities are absent. To prepare the library, 5' RACE was applied. Sequenced using an Illumina HiSeq 2000. A universal primer binding site was added through template switching, and the final cDNA carried a unique molecular identifier so that TCR cDNA molecules could be counted accurately. Specific primers in the conserved constant-segment region were used to synthesize first-strand cDNA for the TCR alpha and beta chains. Each cDNA library was double barcoded, with a SMART-Mk sample barcode plus Illumina barcodes, to control for contamination. Two successive PCR steps introduced TruSeq adapter sequences along with Illumina sample barcodes. Sequencing of the TCR alpha and beta cDNA libraries was done on the Illumina HiSeq platform using custom primers. On the authors' methods: MiGEC processed the raw reads to extract unique molecular identifiers, while MiXCR was used to determine the CDR3 positions. For each individual, recombination models were inferred using an EM algorithm with the repgenHMM and IGoR tools. The analysis of shared clonotypes was done with the tcR package in R, with sharing normalized by the product of cloneset sizes. To study raw recombination without the effects of thymic and clonal selection, out-of-frame nonproductive sequences were analyzed. TCRdb ran its own pipeline on the public reads, namely fastp trimming at Q25 and MiXCR clone calling, and kept in-frame beta chains. All rows with the same CDR3 protein become a single entry with the most common DNA and genes. The V and J calls were determined by TCRdb, not by the authors. This sample is represented by 200,000 to 250,000 distinct CDR3 sequences; roughly an eighth of them were singletons. The biggest ten clones account for more than 3.5% of the sample.

Only healthy Caucasian donors were included. Three pairs of female monozygotic twins, all aged roughly 18 to 29 years, were included in the twin cohort. Miltenyi CD45RO+ enrichment and human naive T-cell isolation kits were used to isolate memory (CD45RO+) and naive T cells from PBMC. The CDR3 covers 12 residues, taking in both the cysteine and the phenylalanine. Only the CDR3 region is kept as DNA, spanning 36 bases read in frame from base 1. V is pruned by 8 bases and J by 8 bases, leaving 6 bases of the junction without a gene match. The germline V gene (reference sequence) gives CDR1 as MNHEY and CDR2 as SMNVEV. In addition, the sample was reused for a study of yellow fever vaccine responses in identical twins. That second report states: The T cell response to vaccination in identical twins was reported by the authors to appear partly convergent and partly personalized. In identical twins, the study followed T cell clones that responded to the vaccine with precision.

The rearranged chain carries TRBV27 and TRBJ2-4, with 7 bases in between that match TRBD1. The sample taken for sequencing was memory (CD45RO+) T cells sorted from blood. Read against the paper, the sample's cell subset or site label means: CD45RO+ enriched T cells. This TCR derives from a woman younger than 35 in good health. The CDR3 loop reads CASRQGTDIQYF. The DNA sequence is TGTGCCAGCCGACAGGGTACGGACATTCAGTACTTC.